Listed below are T cell receptor beta chains from one sample, sequenced in a study of blood T cell repertoires in COVID-19. This table comes from immunoSEQ multiplex PCR, and its TCRdb copy is limited to in-frame clones, with some not included. The table lists approximately 52,000 clones, around 90% of them singletons. The sequenced sample was peripheral blood. The receptors were gathered from a human donor with active COVID-19. The donor label of this sample is uncertain. The CDR3 runs from the conserved cysteine through the conserved F or W. Fields, in order: D gene, V gene, J gene, clone size, CDR3 DNA, CDR3 protein. A D gene is named only where the DNA matches it firmly. Not every row has a clone size; where given, it reads once, few, many or a size class.

.	TRBV7-6	TRBJ2-7	.	TGTGCCAGCAGCTTAGCTCGAGGGTTCGACTACGAGCAGTACTTC	CASSLARGFDYEQYF
TRBD1	TRBV2	TRBJ1-2	.	TGTGCCAGCAGCCCTCGGACAGGGAATGGCTACACCTTC	CASSPRTGNGYTF
.	TRBV9	TRBJ2-5	once	TGTGCCAGCAGCGTAGAAGATATATTCGGGGAGACCCAGTACTTC	CASSVEDIFGETQYF
.	TRBV10-3	TRBJ2-5	.	TGTGCCATCAGTGACTCGCGGGGGCCTTCCGAGACCCAGTACTTC	CAISDSRGPSETQYF
TRBD1	TRBV19	TRBJ1-1	.	TGTGCCAGCTTGACAGGGGGAGCGAACACTGAAGCTTTCTTT	CASLTGGANTEAFF
TRBD2	TRBV6-1	TRBJ2-1	.	TGTGCCAGCAGTGAAGCGGGGACTAGCGGGAGTTATGAGCAGTTCTTC	CASSEAGTSGSYEQFF
TRBD2	TRBV20-1	TRBJ2-1	.	TGCAGTGCTAGTAGGAGGATACTAGCGGGGGGATCCTACAATGAGCAGTTCTTC	CSASRRILAGGSYNEQFF
.	TRBV9	TRBJ2-5	.	TGTGCCAGCAGCGTAGCCGCGGCAGCGGACCAAGAGACCCAGTACTTC	CASSVAAAADQETQYF
TRBD1	TRBV30	TRBJ2-1	.	TGTGCCTGGAGCCTTGACAGGGACAATGAGCAGTTCTTC	CAWSLDRDNEQFF
TRBD1	TRBV18	TRBJ1-5	.	TGTGCCAGCTCACCAAGGCCCAGGGACAGGGATCAGCCCCAGCATTTT	CASSPRPRDRDQPQHF
.	TRBV3-1/TRBV3-2	TRBJ1-4	once	TGTGCCAGCAGCCAGGTTCAGGGAGGGAATGAAAAACTGTTTTTT	CASSQVQGGNEKLFF
.	TRBV5-1	TRBJ2-1	.	TGCGCCAGCAGCTTGATCCTAGCCTCCTACAATGAGCAGTTCTTC	CASSLILASYNEQFF
.	TRBV11-2	TRBJ1-4	.	TGTGCCAGCAGCCCCAGGGGAGCCGCGCGAGAAAAACTGTTTTTT	CASSPRGAAREKLFF
TRBD2	TRBV9	TRBJ2-1	.	TGTGCCAGCAGCTACGGGACTAGCGGGGGATGGGATGAGCAGTTCTTC	CASSYGTSGGWDEQFF
TRBD2	TRBV4-1	TRBJ2-1	.	TGCGCCAGCAGCCAAGTTAGCGGGGGGGCCAATGAGCAGTTCTTC	CASSQVSGGANEQFF
TRBD2	TRBV27	TRBJ2-3	.	TGTGCCAGCAGTTTAATAGCGGGAGTTACCACAGATACGCAGTATTTT	CASSLIAGVTTDTQYF
.	TRBV11-1	TRBJ1-1	few	TGTGCCAGCAGCTTAGTGATTGAGGCTACTGAAGCTTTCTTT	CASSLVIEATEAFF
TRBD1	TRBV5-8	TRBJ1-5	.	TGTGCCAGCAGCTTGGAAGTAGGGACAGGGTTTAATCAGCCCCAGCATTTT	CASSLEVGTGFNQPQHF
TRBD1	TRBV28	TRBJ1-6	once	TGTGCCAGCAGACCACCCGGACAGGGCCTCAATTCACCCCTCCACTTT	CASRPPGQGLNSPLHF
.	TRBV7-9	TRBJ2-1	.	TGTGCCAGCAGCCTAAGCAGACTAGAGGCCTACAATGAGCAGTTCTTC	CASSLSRLEAYNEQFF
.	TRBV4-3	TRBJ2-1	.	TGCGCCAGCAGCCGAGGCCTCGGTGAGCAGTTCTTC	CASSRGLGEQFF
TRBD1	TRBV2	TRBJ1-4	.	TGTGCCAGCAGACATGACAGGGAGGAATTTGAAAAACTGTTTTTT	CASRHDREEFEKLFF
.	TRBV6-1	TRBJ1-5	.	TGTGCCAGCAGTGAGGGTACAGGGCTAAAACAGCCCCAGCATTTT	CASSEGTGLKQPQHF
TRBD1	TRBV5-1	TRBJ2-7	once	TGCGCCAGCAGCTGGGGGACAGGGGCCTACGAGCAGTACTTC	CASSWGTGAYEQYF
.	TRBV5-5	TRBJ2-1	.	TGTGCCAGCAGCTGGACAGCCCACAATGAGCAGTTCTTC	CASSWTAHNEQFF
.	TRBV6-1	TRBJ1-2	.	TGTGCCAGCAGTGAAGGGGGCTTTTATGGCTACACCTTC	CASSEGGFYGYTF
.	TRBV3-1/TRBV3-2	TRBJ2-1	.	TGTGCCAGCAGCCAGTTAGCGGTAACGGGGTTCAATGAGCAGTTCTTC	CASSQLAVTGFNEQFF
TRBD2	TRBV9	TRBJ2-5	.	TGTGCCAGCAGCGGGCCAGCGGGGGGCCTTCAAGAGACCCAGTACTTC	CASSGPAGGLQETQYF
.	TRBV5-1	TRBJ2-3	.	TGCGCCAGCAGCTTGATTAGGGGAACAGATACGCAGTATTTT	CASSLIRGTDTQYF
TRBD2	TRBV19	TRBJ2-1	.	TGTGCCAGTAGTCTACTAGCGGGGAATGAGCAGTTCTTC	CASSLLAGNEQFF
.	TRBV19	TRBJ1-6	.	TGTGCCAGTAGTCCGGACATTAATTCACCCCTCCACTTT	CASSPDINSPLHF
TRBD1	TRBV4-3	TRBJ1-2	once	TGCGCCAGCAGCCAATACACAGGGGACTATGGCTACACCTTC	CASSQYTGDYGYTF
.	TRBV28	TRBJ1-5	.	TGTGCCAGCAGTGGAGGGAATCAGCCCCAGCATTTT	CASSGGNQPQHF
TRBD2	TRBV7-9	TRBJ2-7	once	TGTGCCAGCAGCGGGGTCCAAACAGGGGCCCGTCGCGGGAGGGACTACGAGCAGTACTTC	CASSGVQTGARRGRDYEQYF
.	TRBV27	TRBJ1-1	.	TGTGCCAGCAGTTCACAGGATTGGGACACTGAAGCTTTCTTT	CASSSQDWDTEAFF
TRBD2	TRBV28	TRBJ2-7	.	TGTGCCAGCAGTTTACCTAGCGGGATTACCTACGAGCAGTACTTC	CASSLPSGITYEQYF
TRBD1	TRBV6-2/TRBV6-3	TRBJ2-1	.	TGTGCCAGCAGCCAGGGGGACAGAGCATACAATGAGCAGTTCTTC	CASSQGDRAYNEQFF
.	TRBV5-1	TRBJ2-6	.	TGCGCCAGCAGCCCCAGCTCTGGGGCCAACGTCCTGACTTTC	CASSPSSGANVLTF
.	TRBV19	TRBJ1-1	.	TGTGCCAGTAGTATAGGGCGGGGACTCCTACGACCTGAAGCTTTCTTT	CASSIGRGLLRPEAFF
.	TRBV12-5	TRBJ2-1	.	TGTGCTAGTGGTTTGGTCCATGGAGGGAGCTCCTACAATGAGCAGTTCTTC	CASGLVHGGSSYNEQFF
.	TRBV18	TRBJ1-2	.	TGTGCCAGCTCACCACTCGACTCGGCCACTAACTATGGCTACACCTTC	CASSPLDSATNYGYTF
.	TRBV7-9	TRBJ2-5	few	TGTGCCAGCAGCTTAGCGGGTAGCCAGTACGGCCAAGAGACCCAGTACTTC	CASSLAGSQYGQETQYF
TRBD1	TRBV19	TRBJ1-2	.	TGTGCCAGCACCGGGACAGGATATCCCGGACCCTATGGCTACACCTTC	CASTGTGYPGPYGYTF
TRBD2	TRBV7-2	TRBJ2-1	.	TGTGCCAGCAGCGCGGGACTACGCGGTGAGCAGTTCTTC	CASSAGLRGEQFF